This T cell receptor beta chain was observed in a study of cytomegalovirus exposure and HLA in healthy donors. Study-wide results and caveats: Researchers reported from a later analysis that most CMV-associated TCR beta chains appeared HLA-restricted. In a later analysis, TCR association rates varied by HLA locus: DRB1 most, HLA-C fewest. A prior analysis recorded that most TCR beta V segments were productive about 90% or about 30% of the time. Available immune exposure information was restricted to CMV serostatus only.

Of note for this clone: Its antigen remains unknown.

PCR employed 60 Vbeta and 13 Jbeta primers. Method: immunoSEQ multiplex PCR; TCRdb's copy keeps in-frame clones and lacks some. Here the sample spans 140,000 or so clones, 75% to 80% being singletons. Germline assignment: CDR1 MNHNS and CDR2 SASEGT. V lost 3 bases, J lost 9 bases, and 18 bases lay in between. CDR3 length: 16 amino acids. Specimen: PBMCs. The sequence was obtained from a woman aged 18-30 years in good health and CMV-seropositive. The V and J genes are TRBV6-1 and TRBJ1-6; possible D gene TRBD1, 6 bases. The CDR3 region is CASSENLLGHRSPLHF. CDR3 sequence (DNA): TGTGCCAGCAGTGAGAACTTACTGGGACACCGTTCACCCCTCCACTTT.